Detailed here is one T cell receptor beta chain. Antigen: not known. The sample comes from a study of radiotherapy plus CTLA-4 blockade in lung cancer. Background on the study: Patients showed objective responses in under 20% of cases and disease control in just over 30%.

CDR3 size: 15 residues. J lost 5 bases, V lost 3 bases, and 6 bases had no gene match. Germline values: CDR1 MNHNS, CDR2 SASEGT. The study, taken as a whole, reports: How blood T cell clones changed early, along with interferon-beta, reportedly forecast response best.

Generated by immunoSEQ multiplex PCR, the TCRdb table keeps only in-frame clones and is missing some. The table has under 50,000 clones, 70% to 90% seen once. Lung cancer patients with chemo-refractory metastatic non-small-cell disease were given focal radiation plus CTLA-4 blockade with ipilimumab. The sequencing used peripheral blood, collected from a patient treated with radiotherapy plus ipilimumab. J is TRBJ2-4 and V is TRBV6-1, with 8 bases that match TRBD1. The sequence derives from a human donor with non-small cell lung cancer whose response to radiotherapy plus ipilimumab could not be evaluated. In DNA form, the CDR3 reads TGTGCCAGCAGTGATGGGACCAGGGGGCAAAACATTCAGTACTTC. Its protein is CASSDGTRGQNIQYF.